This T cell receptor beta chain is from a study of blood T cell repertoires in COVID-19. About the study: Acute and convalescent COVID-19 specimens originated in the United States, Italy and Spain.

Per the study methods: The authors estimated nucleated cell counts from reference gene primer amplification. The method was immunoSEQ multiplex PCR; TCRdb's version includes in-frame clones alone and lacks a portion of them. V, J and clone size reflect that table, while D and trimming were determined from the DNA. The table has approximately 80,000 clones, 78% seen once. V dropped 4 bases and J dropped 4; count of bases not matched to a gene: 6. This CDR3 is built from 15 residues. Looked up from germline, CDR1 is MNHEY and CDR2 is SVGEGT. Sequencing was performed on peripheral blood. The source of this sequence is a human donor in a cohort sampled during active COVID-19. The chain employs TRBV6-2 or TRBV6-3 and TRBJ2-4; the match to TRBD2 covers 8 bases. CDR3 sequence (DNA): TGTGCCAGCAGTTTAACCTCTAGCGGGAAAAACATTCAGTACTTC. It codes for CASSLTSSGKNIQYF.